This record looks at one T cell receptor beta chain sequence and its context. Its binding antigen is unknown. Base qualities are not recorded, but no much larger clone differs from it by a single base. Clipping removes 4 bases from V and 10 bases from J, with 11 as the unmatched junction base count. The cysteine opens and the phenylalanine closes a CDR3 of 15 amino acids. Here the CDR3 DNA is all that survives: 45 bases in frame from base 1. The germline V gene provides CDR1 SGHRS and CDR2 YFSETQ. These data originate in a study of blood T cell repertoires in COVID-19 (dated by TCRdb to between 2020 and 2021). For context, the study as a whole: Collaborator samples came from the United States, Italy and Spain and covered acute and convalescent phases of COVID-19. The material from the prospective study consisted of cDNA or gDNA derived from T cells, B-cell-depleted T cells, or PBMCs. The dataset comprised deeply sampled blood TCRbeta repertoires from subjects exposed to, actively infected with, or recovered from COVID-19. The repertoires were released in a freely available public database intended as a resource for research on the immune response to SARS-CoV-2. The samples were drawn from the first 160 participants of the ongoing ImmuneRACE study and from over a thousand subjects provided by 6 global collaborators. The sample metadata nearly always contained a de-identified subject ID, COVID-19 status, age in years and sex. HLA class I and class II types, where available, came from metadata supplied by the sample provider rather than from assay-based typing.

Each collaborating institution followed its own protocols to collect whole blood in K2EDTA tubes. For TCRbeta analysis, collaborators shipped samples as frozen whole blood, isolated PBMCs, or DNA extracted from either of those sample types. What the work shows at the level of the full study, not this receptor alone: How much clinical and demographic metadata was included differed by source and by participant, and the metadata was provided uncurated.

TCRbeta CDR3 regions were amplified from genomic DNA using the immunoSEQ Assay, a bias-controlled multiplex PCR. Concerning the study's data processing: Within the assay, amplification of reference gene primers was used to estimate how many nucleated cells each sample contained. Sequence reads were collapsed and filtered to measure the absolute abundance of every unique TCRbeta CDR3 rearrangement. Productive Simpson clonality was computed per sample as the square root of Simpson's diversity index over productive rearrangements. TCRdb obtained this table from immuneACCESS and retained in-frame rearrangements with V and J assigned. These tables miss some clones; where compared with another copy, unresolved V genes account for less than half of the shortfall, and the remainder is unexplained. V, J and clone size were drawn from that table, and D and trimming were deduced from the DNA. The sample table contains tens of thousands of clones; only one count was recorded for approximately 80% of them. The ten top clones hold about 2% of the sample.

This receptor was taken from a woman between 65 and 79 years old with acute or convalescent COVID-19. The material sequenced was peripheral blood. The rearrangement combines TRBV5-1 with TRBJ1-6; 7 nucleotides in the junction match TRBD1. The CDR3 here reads CASSIGTAEGSPLHF. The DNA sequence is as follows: TGCGCCAGCAGCATTGGGACAGCCGAAGGCTCACCCCTCCACTTT.